Described below is a single T cell receptor beta chain sequence and its context. Its target antigen remains unknown. Per-nucleotide qualities are absent, and no much larger clonotype sits a single base away. The collaborating institutions used their own protocols to collect whole blood in K2EDTA tubes. Collaborator samples were shipped for TCRbeta analysis as frozen whole blood, isolated PBMCs, or DNA extracted from either sample type. This specimen comes from a study of blood T cell repertoires in COVID-19 (dated by TCRdb to 2019 to 2021). Describing the broader study: Collaborator samples came from the United States, Italy and Spain and covered acute and convalescent phases of COVID-19. The material from the prospective study consisted of cDNA or gDNA derived from T cells, B-cell-depleted T cells, or PBMCs. A de-identified subject ID, COVID-19 status, age in years and sex were almost always included in the sample metadata. Where HLA class I and class II types were available, the types were taken from metadata supplied by the sample provider, not from assay-based typing. The repertoires were released in a freely available public database intended as a resource for research on the immune response to SARS-CoV-2. Subjects who had been exposed to COVID-19, were actively infected with it, or had recovered from it provided the deeply sampled blood TCRbeta repertoires that made up the dataset. Samples were obtained from the ongoing ImmuneRACE study (first 160 participants) and from over a thousand subjects provided by 6 global collaborators.

V is trimmed back by 3 bases and J by 3 bases, and the junction contains 2 bases that no gene match accounts for. Looking up the germline V gene yields CDR1 LGHNA and CDR2 YNFKEQ. The CDR3 starts with the cysteine, ends with the phenylalanine, and has 13 residues. The only DNA kept is the CDR3, 39 bases in frame from the first base. TCRbeta CDR3 regions were amplified from genomic DNA using the immunoSEQ Assay, a bias-controlled multiplex PCR. Regarding the original processing steps: The number of nucleated cells in each sample was estimated by amplification of reference gene primers within the assay. To quantify the absolute abundance of each unique TCRbeta CDR3 rearrangement, sequence reads were collapsed and filtered. For each sample, productive Simpson clonality was calculated as the square root of Simpson's diversity index across productive rearrangements. The table was pulled from immuneACCESS by TCRdb, which kept in-frame rearrangements only. Such tables lose some clones; where checked, under half of the loss comes from unresolved V genes, and the rest has no known cause. Clonal size and the V and J genes are those of that table, whereas D and trimming came from the DNA. This sample has more than 95,000 clones in its table, and approximately 85% of those were observed once. The ten most abundant clones make up about 5% of the sample.

Broader findings and caveats from the paper: The quantity of clinical and demographic metadata differed by source and by participant and was supplied without curation.

The TCR originated in a man between 60 and 75 years old with acute or convalescent COVID-19. The rearranged segments are TRBV4-2 and TRBJ2-7; the junction holds 7 bases that match TRBD1. The sample consisted of peripheral blood. The bases are TGTGCCAGCAGCCAGGACAGGAGCTACGAGCAGTACTTC. This is translated as CASSQDRSYEQYF.